The clone carrying this T cell receptor beta chain was found many times. Amplified material comprised TCR beta CDR3 regions derived from RNA transcripts. HTBI primers primed a first-round RT-PCR, and a second-round multiplex PCR followed. TCRdb re-analysed the multiplex PCR reads in MiXCR, keeping a single row per CDR3 protein. The repertoire holds some 380,000 distinct CDR3 sequences, with roughly 15% as singletons. This entry belongs to a study of Graves' ophthalmopathy and Graves' hyperthyroidism. The ends were cut back, 6 bases at V and 8 bases at J, with 16 bases in the middle. CDR1 and CDR2 from the germline V gene are MNHNS and SASEGT. The CDR3 is made up of 13 amino acids. Diagnosis was based on clinical symptoms, serum thyroxine, TRAb, thyroid ultrasound and orbital computed tomography.

The V gene is TRBV6-1, the J gene TRBJ1-2; D is uncertain. The sample taken for sequencing was peripheral blood. This receptor was taken from a woman under 30 with stable Graves' hyperthyroidism. Here the CDR3 reads CASSSGPLRGYTF. The CDR3 DNA follows: TGTGCCAGCAGCTCCGGGCCCTTGAGGGGCTACACCTTC.